This passage covers 26 T cell receptor beta chains from one sample sequenced in a study of human T cells and chemical hapten exposure. The time point here: patch test 1, 2 weeks after DPC sensitization. This sample's treatment: therapeutic diphenylcyclopropenone sensitization with weekly scalp DPC. TCRdb reprocessed the RACE reads via MiXCR and lists one record per CDR3 protein. The data hold 74,000 or so distinct CDR3 sequences, with 10% to 15% observed a single time. This sample comprised whole blood, obtained in connection with sensitization to the hapten diphenylcyclopropenone (DPC). These TCRs come from a woman aged 60-75 years with alopecia areata. Some clones in this sample may be carry-over from other donors' samples.

This clonotype showed up many times. The J gene is TRBJ2-5, the V gene TRBV20-1; D perhaps matches TRBD2 (7 bases). Germline CDR1 is DFQATT and CDR2 is SNEGSKA (reference sequence). The CDR3 totals 13 residues. Trimming stripped 7 bases from V and 1 base from J, with 13 bases between. The CDR3 sequence is CSGTGGLQETQYF. The CDR3 DNA is TGCAGTGGAACGGGGGGCCTCCAAGAGACCCAGTACTTC.

This clonotype was counted ten times or more. V and J are TRBV6-5 and TRBJ1-1; the D is unclear. Germline V gene lookup returns CDR1 MNHEY and CDR2 SVGAGI. Trimming removed 5 bases from V and 10 bases from J, with 17 bases in between. The CDR3 is 13 amino acids. CDR3: CASSPEGRRRAFF. CDR3 coding DNA: TGTGCCAGCAGTCCCGAAGGACGACGTCGAGCTTTCTTT.

This clonotype was seen many times. This chain uses TRBV18 with TRBJ1-1, with D tentatively TRBD1 (5 bases). Trimming removed 2 bases from V and 1 base from J, with 8 bases in between. The CDR3 is made up of 14 amino acids. The germline V gene encodes CDR1 KGHSH and CDR2 LQKENI. CDR3 bases: TGTGCCAGCTCACCAAGGACACAGAACACTGAAGCTTTCTTT. Residues: CASSPRTQNTEAFF.

Ten or more counts support this clonotype. The rearrangement links TRBV6-2 or TRBV6-3 to TRBJ2-3; 8 bases line up with TRBD1. V lost 7 bases, J lost 3 bases, and 9 bases stayed unmatched. The germline gives CDR1 MNHEY, CDR2 SVGEGT. The CDR3 runs to 15 residues. CDR3 in DNA: TGTGCCAGCAAAATCAGGGGGCGCAGGACAGATACGCAGTATTTT. Its protein product is CASKIRGRRTDTQYF.

This clonotype has at least ten counts. The J gene is TRBJ1-1, the V gene TRBV11-2; 8 positions agree with TRBD1. CDR1 is SGHAT, CDR2 FQNNGV, per germline. After removal of 3 bases from V and 11 bases from J, the junction contained 8 bases not matched to a gene. The CDR3 is made up of 13 amino acids. The CDR3 reads CASSFNRGVAAFF. The CDR3 DNA is TGTGCCAGCAGCTTTAACAGGGGGGTGGCCGCTTTCTTT.

The chain carries TRBV12-3 or TRBV12-4 and TRBJ2-1, with 7 bases matching TRBD2. This CDR3 is built from 17 residues. The V gene end was trimmed by 3 bases and the J gene end by 2 bases; junction bases not matched to a gene: 10. CDR3 coding DNA: TGTGCCAGCAGTTTGGGGAGGGCCCCCTTCACCTACAATGAGCAGTTCTTC. It yields the protein CASSLGRAPFTYNEQFF.

This clonotype was seen at least ten times. The V and J genes are TRBV20-1 and TRBJ1-3; D may be TRBD1 (5 bases). The CDR3 totals 15 residues. Germline V lookup: CDR1 DFQATT, CDR2 SNEGSKA (reference sequence). The V end lost 0 bases, the J end lost 6 bases, and 15 bases lay between the germline ends. The CDR3 loop reads CSARDLGGVANTIYF. The CDR3 region has the DNA TGCAGTGCTAGAGATCTCGGAGGGGTTGCAAACACCATATATTTT.

This clonotype came up many times. The chain links TRBV28 to TRBJ2-5, with a possible D match to TRBD2 (7 bases). V shed 6 bases and J shed 5 bases, with 16 bases lying between them. The CDR3 spans 14 residues. Germline V gene sequence: CDR1 MDHEN, CDR2 SYDVKM. In nucleotides, the CDR3 is TGTGCCAGCAGCACCCCCGGGGGGCTGGAGACCCAGTACTTC. Translation gives CASSTPGGLETQYF. Looking up the rest from reference TRBV28 and TRBJ2-5 gives the full variable domain: DVKVTQSSRYLVKRTGEKVFLECVQDMDHENMFWYRQDPGLGLRLIYFSYDVKMKEKGDIPEGYSVSREKKERFSLILESASTNQTSMYLCASSTPGGLETQYFGPGTRLLVL.

The chain has TRBV3-1 and TRBJ2-3; 8 bases are a match to TRBD2. Losses at the gene ends were 4 bases for V and 6 bases for J; bases not matched to a gene: 18. The germline gives CDR1 LGHDT, CDR2 YNNKEL (reference sequence). This CDR3 contains 18 residues. The CDR3 here is CASSRGGGFGRSRDTQYF. The CDR3 region has the DNA TGTGCCAGCAGCCGAGGCGGGGGGTTTGGACGCTCACGGGATACGCAGTATTTT.

This clonotype was counted at least ten times. The chain has TRBV14 and TRBJ2-3; tentative D call: TRBD1 (6 bases). Trimming removed 3 bases from V and 1 base from J, with 23 bases in between. Germline V lookup: CDR1 SGHDN, CDR2 FVKESK. The CDR3 sequence is 19 residues long. This CDR3 reads CASSQAHSRTAPGTDTQYF. In DNA form, the CDR3 reads TGTGCCAGCAGCCAGGCCCACTCACGGACAGCCCCCGGCACAGATACGCAGTATTTT.

This rearrangement joins TRBV30 to TRBJ2-5, with TRBD2 matching 8 bases. Per germline, CDR1 GTSNPN and CDR2 SVGIG (reference sequence). The CDR3 length is 15 residues. Germline trimming cut 0 bases from V and 4 bases from J; bases unmatched to any gene: 7. CDR3 residues: CAWSVPGLGVETQYF. For the CDR3, the DNA is TGTGCCTGGAGTGTGCCGGGACTAGGGGTAGAGACCCAGTACTTC.

This clonotype occurred a few times. The CDR3 DNA is TGCGCCAGCAGCTTGGAGGGAGTGATCCATCAGCCCCAGCATTTT. Protein product: CASSLEGVIHQPQHF. The chain carries TRBV5-1 and TRBJ1-5; unclear D gene. Germline CDR1 and CDR2: SGHRS and YFSETQ. Trimming shortened V by 0 bases and J by 5 bases, and 12 bases separated the two germline ends. This CDR3 is 15 amino acids long.

This clonotype appeared a few times. The chain links TRBV30 to TRBJ1-5; possible D gene TRBD1, 6 bases. CDR3 length: 14 residues. Germline CDR1 and CDR2: GTSNPN and SVGIG (reference sequence). V lost 0 bases to trimming and J lost 2 bases, with 8 bases between them. The CDR3 coding sequence is TGTGCCTGGAGTGTAGGGGGTCGCAATCAGCCCCAGCATTTT. Translation gives CAWSVGGRNQPQHF.

This clonotype was detected only a few times. The CDR3 is CATSDPKTSGGAGTYNEQFF. CDR3 nucleotide sequence: TGTGCCACCAGTGACCCAAAGACTAGCGGGGGGGCCGGTACCTACAATGAGCAGTTCTTC. The chain couples TRBV24-1 to TRBJ2-1, with 14 bases aligning to TRBD2. The germline gives CDR1 KGHDR, CDR2 SFDVKD. The CDR3 is made up of 20 amino acids. V lost 4 bases, J lost 2 bases, and 12 bases stayed unmatched.

This clonotype was detected many times. This chain joins TRBV11-3 and TRBJ2-1, with 9 bases matching TRBD2. V lost 5 bases, J lost 7 bases, and 12 bases stayed unmatched. The germline V gene encodes CDR1 SGHNT and CDR2 YENEEA. There are 16 residues in the CDR3. CDR3 region: CASSPGLASLRNEQFF. As DNA, the CDR3 is TGTGCCAGCAGCCCGGGACTAGCATCGCTGCGGAATGAGCAGTTCTTC. Supplemented by reference TRBV11-3 and TRBJ2-1, the full variable domain reads EAGVVQSPRYKIIEKKQPVAFWCNPISGHNTLYWYLQNLGQGPELLIRYENEEAVDDSQLPKDRFSAERLKGVDSTLKIQPAELGDSAVYLCASSPGLASLRNEQFFGPGTRLTVL.

The chain links TRBV9 to TRBJ2-5; possible D gene TRBD2, 6 bases. The germline V gene has CDR1 SGDLS and CDR2 YYNGEE. There are 15 residues in the CDR3. Trimming left V 0 bases short and J 4 bases short, with 13 bases between. The CDR3 DNA sequence: TGTGCCAGCAGCGTAGGCGGGATAGCTCCAGAGACCCAGTACTTC. Protein product: CASSVGGIAPETQYF.

In its sample, this clonotype was seen many times. The CDR3 spells CSVEAVDLKQGIYGYTF. The CDR3 DNA follows: TGCAGCGTTGAAGCGGTGGACCTTAAACAGGGGATCTATGGCTACACCTTC. The rearrangement links TRBV29-1 to TRBJ1-2; 7 positions agree with TRBD1. The CDR3 loop spans 17 amino acids. Per germline, CDR1 SQVTM and CDR2 ANQGSEA. Germline trimming cut 1 base from V and 4 bases from J; bases unmatched to any gene: 15.

V gene TRBV20-1 combines with J gene TRBJ2-7, with 11 nucleotides matching TRBD2. The CDR3 extends over 18 amino acids. Germline trimming cut 0 bases from V and 2 bases from J; bases unmatched to any gene: 12. The germline V gene encodes CDR1 DFQATT and CDR2 SNEGSKA (reference sequence). The CDR3 sequence: CSARDRWTSGSIAYEQYF. The CDR3 bases are TGCAGTGCTAGAGATCGGTGGACTAGCGGGTCTATCGCCTACGAGCAGTACTTC.

This clonotype was counted a few times. This chain connects TRBV20-1 to TRBJ2-1, with 8 positions matching TRBD2. This CDR3 has 14 amino acids. Germline CDR1 DFQATT, CDR2 SNEGSKA (reference sequence). V dropped 6 bases and J dropped 9; count of bases not matched to a gene: 13. CDR3 sequence reads: CSARPPGGPSEQFF. Here the CDR3 DNA reads TGCAGTGCCCGACCTCCGGGGGGGCCGAGTGAGCAGTTCTTC.

This clonotype was picked up a small number of times. The V and J genes are TRBV5-1 and TRBJ1-5; TRBD1 agrees at 7 bases. Germline assignment: CDR1 SGHRS and CDR2 YFSETQ. This CDR3 has 13 amino acids. J was trimmed by 8 bases and V by 0 bases; bases with no gene match: 2. CDR3 sequence (DNA): TGCGCCAGCAGCTTGGAGGGGGCTAAGCCCCAGCATTTT. Translated: CASSLEGAKPQHF. Looking up the rest from reference TRBV5-1 and TRBJ1-5 gives the full variable domain: KAGVTQTPRYLIKTRGQQVTLSCSPISGHRSVSWYQQTPGQGLQFLFEYFSETQRNKGNFPGRFSGRQFSNSRSEMNVSTLELGDSALYLCASSLEGAKPQHFGDGTRLSIL.

Ten or more counts support this clonotype. The chain is built from TRBV20-1 and TRBJ2-3; TRBD2 aligns across 7 bases. The CDR3 length is 16 residues. Germline V gene lookup returns CDR1 DFQATT and CDR2 SNEGSKA (reference sequence). Losses at the gene ends were 5 bases for V and 6 bases for J; bases not matched to a gene: 17. In nucleotides, the CDR3 is TGCAGTGCTCCCCCCGCCAGCGGGGAGGTGCGGGATACGCAGTATTTT. It translates to CSAPPASGEVRDTQYF.

This clonotype came up many times. The chain recombines TRBV6-1 with TRBJ1-5; the match to TRBD1 covers 8 bases. Germline lookup yields CDR1 MNHNS and CDR2 SASEGT. After removal of 4 bases from V and 5 bases from J, the junction contained 10 bases not matched to a gene. The CDR3 is made up of 16 amino acids. The DNA of the CDR3 is TGTGCCAGCAGTGCCCGACAGGGGCGCGGATATCAGCCCCAGCATTTT. It specifies CASSARQGRGYQPQHF.

This clonotype was detected many times. The chain joins TRBV10-2 to TRBJ2-1; 11 nucleotides agree with TRBD1. Germline V CDR1 and CDR2: WSHSY, SAAADI. The CDR3 spans 13 residues. V dropped 6 bases and J dropped 9; count of bases not matched to a gene: 4. CDR3: CASRMDRGLEQFF. In DNA, the CDR3 is TGCGCCAGCAGGATGGACAGGGGGCTTGAGCAGTTCTTC.

Only a few counts were recorded for this clonotype. The J gene is TRBJ2-7, the V gene TRBV7-6; 10 nucleotides agree with TRBD1. This CDR3 comprises 15 residues. V shed 6 bases, J shed 3 bases, and the junction held 8 bases outside the gene matches. Germline assignment: CDR1 SGHVS and CDR2 FNYEAQ. The CDR3 here is CASSRGTGEIYEQYF. The CDR3 nucleotides are TGTGCCAGCAGTAGAGGGACAGGGGAAATCTACGAGCAGTACTTC.

This clonotype was counted a few times. The chain combines TRBV30 with TRBJ1-2; no firm D call. The V end lost 2 bases, the J end lost 4 bases, and 11 bases lay between the germline ends. The CDR3 runs to 13 residues. Germline CDR1 GTSNPN, CDR2 SVGIG (reference sequence). The CDR3, as DNA: TGTGCCTGGAGTTACGGGTCGGGCTATGGCTACACCTTC. Translated: CAWSYGSGYGYTF.

This clonotype was counted ten times or more. The genes are TRBV10-1 and TRBJ2-7; 14 bases align to TRBD2. Germline V gene data show CDR1 as WNHNN and CDR2 as SYGVQD (reference sequence). The J segment lost 6 bases and the V segment lost 3 bases, leaving 10 bases of the junction unmatched. This CDR3 is 17 amino acids long. In DNA, the CDR3 is TGCGCCAGCAGTGAATTCCCCCGGACTAGCGGGGGGCTCGAGCAGTACTTC. Encoded protein: CASSEFPRTSGGLEQYF.